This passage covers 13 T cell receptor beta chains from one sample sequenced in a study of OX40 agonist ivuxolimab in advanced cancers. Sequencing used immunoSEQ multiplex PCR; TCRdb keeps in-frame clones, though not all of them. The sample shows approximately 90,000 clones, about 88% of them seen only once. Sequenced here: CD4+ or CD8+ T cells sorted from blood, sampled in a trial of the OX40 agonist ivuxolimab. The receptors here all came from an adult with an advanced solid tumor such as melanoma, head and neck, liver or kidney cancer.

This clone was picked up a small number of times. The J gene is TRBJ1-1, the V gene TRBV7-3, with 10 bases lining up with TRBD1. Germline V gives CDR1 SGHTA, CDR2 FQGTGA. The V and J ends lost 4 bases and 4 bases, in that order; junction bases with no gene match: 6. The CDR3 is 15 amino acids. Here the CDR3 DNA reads TGTGCCAGCAGCTCCCGGACAGGGGGGATCACTGAAGCTTTCTTT. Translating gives CASSSRTGGITEAFF.

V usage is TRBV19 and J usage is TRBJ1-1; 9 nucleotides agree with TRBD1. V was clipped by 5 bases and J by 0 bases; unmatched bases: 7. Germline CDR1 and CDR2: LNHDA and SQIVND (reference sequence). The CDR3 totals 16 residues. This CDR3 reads CASSQDRGIVNTEAFF. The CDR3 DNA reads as TGTGCCAGTAGTCAGGACAGGGGAATTGTGAACACTGAAGCTTTCTTT.

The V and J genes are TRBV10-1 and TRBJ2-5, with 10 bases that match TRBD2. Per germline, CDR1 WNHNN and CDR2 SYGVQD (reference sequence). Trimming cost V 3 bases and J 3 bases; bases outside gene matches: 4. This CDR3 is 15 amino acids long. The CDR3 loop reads CASSDAGTSEETQYF. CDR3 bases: TGCGCCAGCAGTGATGCCGGGACTAGCGAAGAGACCCAGTACTTC.

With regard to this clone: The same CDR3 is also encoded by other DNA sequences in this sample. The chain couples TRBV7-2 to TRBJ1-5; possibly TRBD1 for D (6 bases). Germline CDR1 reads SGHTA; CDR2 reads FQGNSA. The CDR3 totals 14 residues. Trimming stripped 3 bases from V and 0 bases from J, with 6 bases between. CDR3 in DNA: TGTGCCAGCAGCTTGGACAGTAGCAATCAGCCCCAGCATTTT. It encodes CASSLDSSNQPQHF.

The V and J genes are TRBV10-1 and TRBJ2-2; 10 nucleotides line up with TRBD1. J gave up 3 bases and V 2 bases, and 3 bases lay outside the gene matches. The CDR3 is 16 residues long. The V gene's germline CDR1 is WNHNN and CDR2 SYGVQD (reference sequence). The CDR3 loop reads CASSEGTGADTGELFF. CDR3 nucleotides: TGCGCCAGCAGTGAGGGGACAGGGGCGGACACCGGGGAGCTGTTTTTT.

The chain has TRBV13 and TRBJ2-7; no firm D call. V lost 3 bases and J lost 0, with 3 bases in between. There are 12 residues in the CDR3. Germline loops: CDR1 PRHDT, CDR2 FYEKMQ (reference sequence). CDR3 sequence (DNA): TGTGCCAGCAGCTTGAGCTCCTACGAGCAGTACTTC. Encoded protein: CASSLSSYEQYF.

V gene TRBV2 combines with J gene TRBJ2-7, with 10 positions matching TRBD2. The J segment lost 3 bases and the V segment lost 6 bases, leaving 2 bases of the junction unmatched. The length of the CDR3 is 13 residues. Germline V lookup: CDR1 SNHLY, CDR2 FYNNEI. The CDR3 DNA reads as TGTGCCAGCAGAACTAGCGGGGTCTACGAGCAGTACTTC. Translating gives CASRTSGVYEQYF. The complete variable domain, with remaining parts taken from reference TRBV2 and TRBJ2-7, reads EPEVTQTPSHQVTQMGQEVILRCVPISNHLYFYWYRQILGQKVEFLVSFYNNEISEKSEIFDDQFSVERPDGSNFTLKIRSTKLEDSAMYFCASRTSGVYEQYFGPGTRLTVT.

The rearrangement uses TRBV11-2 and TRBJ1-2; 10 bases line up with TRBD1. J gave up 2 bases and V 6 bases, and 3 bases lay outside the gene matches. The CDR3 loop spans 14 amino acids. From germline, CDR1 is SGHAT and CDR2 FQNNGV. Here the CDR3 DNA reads TGTGCCAGCAGACGGGACAGGGGCAACTATGGCTACACCTTC. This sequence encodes CASRRDRGNYGYTF.

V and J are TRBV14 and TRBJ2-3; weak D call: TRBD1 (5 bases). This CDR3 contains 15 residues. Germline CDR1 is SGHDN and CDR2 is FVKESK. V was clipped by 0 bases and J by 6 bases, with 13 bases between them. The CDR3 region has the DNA TGTGCCAGCAGCCAAGACAGGGATCGTACGGATACGCAGTATTTT. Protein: CASSQDRDRTDTQYF.

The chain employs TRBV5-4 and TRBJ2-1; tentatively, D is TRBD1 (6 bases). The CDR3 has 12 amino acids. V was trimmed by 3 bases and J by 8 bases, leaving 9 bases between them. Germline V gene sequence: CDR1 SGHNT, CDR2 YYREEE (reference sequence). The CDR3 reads CASSSQGYEQFF. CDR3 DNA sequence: TGTGCCAGCAGCTCACAGGGCTATGAGCAGTTCTTC.

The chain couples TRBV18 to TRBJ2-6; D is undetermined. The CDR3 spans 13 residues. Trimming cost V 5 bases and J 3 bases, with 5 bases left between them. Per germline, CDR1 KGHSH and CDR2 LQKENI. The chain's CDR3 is CASSVGGANVLTF. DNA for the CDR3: TGTGCCAGCTCAGTAGGTGGGGCCAACGTCCTGACTTTC.

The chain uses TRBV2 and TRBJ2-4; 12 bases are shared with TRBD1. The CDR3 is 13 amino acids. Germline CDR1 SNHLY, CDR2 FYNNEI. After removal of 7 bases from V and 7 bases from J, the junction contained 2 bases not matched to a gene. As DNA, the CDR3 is TGTGCCAGCACGGGACAGGGGGCGAACATTCAGTACTTC. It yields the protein CASTGQGANIQYF.

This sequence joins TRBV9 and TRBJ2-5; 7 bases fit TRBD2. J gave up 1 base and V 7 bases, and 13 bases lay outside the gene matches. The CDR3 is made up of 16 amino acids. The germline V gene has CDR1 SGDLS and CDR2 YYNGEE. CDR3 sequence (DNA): TGTGCCAGCTCCAGAAGCGGGGCGGGGGTCCAAGAGACCCAGTACTTC. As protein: CASSRSGAGVQETQYF. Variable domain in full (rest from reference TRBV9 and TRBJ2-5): DSGVTQTPKHLITATGQRVTLRCSPRSGDLSVYWYQQSLDQGLQFLIQYYNGEERAKGNILERFSAQQFPDLHSELNLSSLELGDSALYFCASSRSGAGVQETQYFGPGTRLLVL.